Here is one T cell receptor beta chain with its context. Method: immunoSEQ multiplex PCR; TCRdb's copy keeps in-frame clones and lacks some. Among some 100,000 clones, approximately 80% were seen once, and the ten largest hold more than 0.95%. This specimen comes from a study of OX40 agonist ivuxolimab in advanced cancers. The CDR3 sequence is 16 residues long. Germline CDR1 reads SGHKS; CDR2 reads YYEKEE (reference sequence). V was cut by 4 bases and J by 2 bases, with 18 bases left in between. Source: CD4+ or CD8+ T cells sorted from blood, taken in a trial of the OX40 agonist ivuxolimab. The sequence derives from an adult with an advanced solid tumor such as melanoma, head and neck, liver or kidney cancer. The chain joins TRBV5-5 to TRBJ1-2, with a weak D call TRBD1 (6 bases). The DNA of the CDR3 is TGTGCCAGCAGCCAAGAAGCGGGGGGCGCGAACTATGGCTACACCTTC. It translates to CASSQEAGGANYGYTF.